Described below is a single T cell receptor (beta chain) sequence and its context. Its cognate antigen is unknown. V shed 1 base, J shed 3 bases, and the junction held 7 bases outside the gene matches. This CDR3 contains 15 residues. Germline loops: CDR1 SGHNT, CDR2 YYREEE (reference sequence). This sample is part of a study of cytomegalovirus exposure and HLA in healthy donors. The study, taken as a whole, reports: In the approximately 130 validation repertoires, a later analysis found that first-cohort TCR clusters tended to co-occur.

TCRdb's copy holds only in-frame clones and misses some; the assay was immunoSEQ multiplex PCR. The sample lists over 150,000 clones, about 90% occurring once. The chain couples TRBV5-4 to TRBJ2-7; TRBD1 aligns across 7 bases. This receptor was identified in a young woman in good health and CMV-seropositive. Sequencing used PBMCs. CDR3 in DNA: TGTGCCAGCAGCTTGAGTTTGGGACAGAACTACGAGCAGTACTTC. The encoded protein is CASSLSLGQNYEQYF. Based on the CDR3 plus reference TRBV5-4 and TRBJ2-7, the full variable domain is ETGVTQSPTHLIKTRGQQVTLRCSSQSGHNTVSWYQQALGQGPQFIFQYYREEENGRGNFPPRFSGLQFPNYSSELNVNALELDDSALYLCASSLSLGQNYEQYFGPGTRLTVT.